This TCR beta chain was retrieved from a study of T cells after yellow fever vaccination. Trimming took 1 base from V and 0 from J; bases not matched to a gene: 12. This CDR3 is 19 amino acids long. Germline CDR1 is MNHEY and CDR2 is SVGAGI. Template switching by 5'RACE produced TCR cDNA, adding a universal primer site and UMIs. TCRdb itself ran the 5' RACE reads through MiXCR, one entry per CDR3 protein. The sample consists of 500,000 to 700,000 distinct CDR3 sequences, roughly a fifth of them appearing once. J is TRBJ2-3 and V is TRBV6-5; 8 nucleotides line up with TRBD2. The specimen was PBMCs, collected 15 days after the yellow fever booster vaccination. The TCR originated in a man younger than 45 who received the YFV17D yellow fever vaccine. Here the CDR3 DNA reads TGTGCCAGCAGTTACTGGGGTAGCCGGGAGGGCCTTAGCACAGATACGCAGTATTTT. Amino acid sequence: CASSYWGSREGLSTDTQYF.